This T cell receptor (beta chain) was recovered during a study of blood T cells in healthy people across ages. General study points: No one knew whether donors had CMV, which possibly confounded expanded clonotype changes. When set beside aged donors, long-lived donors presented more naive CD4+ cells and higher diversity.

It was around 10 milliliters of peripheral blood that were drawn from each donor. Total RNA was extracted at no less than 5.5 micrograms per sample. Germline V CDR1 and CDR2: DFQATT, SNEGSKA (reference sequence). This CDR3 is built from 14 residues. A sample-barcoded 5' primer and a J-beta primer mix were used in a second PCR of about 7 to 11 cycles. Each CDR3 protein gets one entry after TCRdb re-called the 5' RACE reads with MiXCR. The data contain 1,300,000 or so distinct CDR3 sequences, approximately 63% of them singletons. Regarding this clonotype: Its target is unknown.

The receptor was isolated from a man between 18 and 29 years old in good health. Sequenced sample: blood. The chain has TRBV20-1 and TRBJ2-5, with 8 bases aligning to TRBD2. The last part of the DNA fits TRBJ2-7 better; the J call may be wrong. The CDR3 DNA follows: TGCAGTGCTAGCAGGACTAGCCTCCTGGACGAGCAGTACTTC. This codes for CSASRTSLLDEQYF.